This T cell receptor beta chain was captured in a study of tumor-infiltrating lymphocytes in glioblastoma multiforme. TCR beta libraries were built from RNA through three nested multiplex PCR rounds using modified ARM-PCR. TCRB cDNA was made from 0.5 ug total RNA. MiXCR was run by TCRdb on the multiplex PCR reads, yielding one entry per CDR3 protein. The table records 25,000 to 40,000 distinct CDR3 sequences, 50% to 75% of them present only once. V shed 4 bases and J shed 6 bases, with 16 bases lying between them. From germline, CDR1 is WNHNN and CDR2 SYGVQD (reference sequence). CDR3 length: 14 amino acids.

The TCR sequence derives from a male donor with glioblastoma. The genes are TRBV10-1 and TRBJ2-7; a weak D match, TRBD1 (5 bases). The sequenced material came from brain tumor tissue. This chain's CDR3 is CASSVFGHFGEQYF. In DNA form, the CDR3 reads TGCGCCAGCAGTGTATTCGGACACTTCGGCGAGCAGTACTTC.